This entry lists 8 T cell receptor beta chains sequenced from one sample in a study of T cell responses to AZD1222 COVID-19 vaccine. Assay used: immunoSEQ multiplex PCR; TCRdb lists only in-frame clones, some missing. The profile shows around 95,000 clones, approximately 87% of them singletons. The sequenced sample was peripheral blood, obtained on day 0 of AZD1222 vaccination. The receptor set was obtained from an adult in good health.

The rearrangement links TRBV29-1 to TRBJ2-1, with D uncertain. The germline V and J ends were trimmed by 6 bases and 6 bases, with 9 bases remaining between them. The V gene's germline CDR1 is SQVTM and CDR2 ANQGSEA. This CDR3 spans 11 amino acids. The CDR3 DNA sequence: TGCAGCGTGTCAAGACGCAATGAGCAGTTCTTC. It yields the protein CSVSRRNEQFF.

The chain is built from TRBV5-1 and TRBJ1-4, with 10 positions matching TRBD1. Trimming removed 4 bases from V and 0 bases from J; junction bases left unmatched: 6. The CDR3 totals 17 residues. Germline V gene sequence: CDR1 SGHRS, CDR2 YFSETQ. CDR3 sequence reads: CASSRGQGVPTNEKLFF. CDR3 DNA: TGCGCCAGCAGCCGCGGACAGGGGGTCCCAACTAATGAAAAACTGTTTTTT.

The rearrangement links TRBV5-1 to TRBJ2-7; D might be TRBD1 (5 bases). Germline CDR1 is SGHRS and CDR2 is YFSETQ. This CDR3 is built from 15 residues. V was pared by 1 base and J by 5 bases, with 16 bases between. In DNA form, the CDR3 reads TGCGCCAGCAGCTTGATGGCAGCTGCCAGGGACGAGCAGTACTTC. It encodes CASSLMAAARDEQYF.

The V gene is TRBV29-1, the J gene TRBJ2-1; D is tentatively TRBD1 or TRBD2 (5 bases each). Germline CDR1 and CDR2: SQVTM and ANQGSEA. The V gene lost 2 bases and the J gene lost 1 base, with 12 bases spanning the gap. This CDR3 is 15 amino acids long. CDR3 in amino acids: CSVERGSSSYNEQFF. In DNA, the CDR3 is TGCAGCGTTGAACGGGGCTCCTCATCCTACAATGAGCAGTTCTTC.

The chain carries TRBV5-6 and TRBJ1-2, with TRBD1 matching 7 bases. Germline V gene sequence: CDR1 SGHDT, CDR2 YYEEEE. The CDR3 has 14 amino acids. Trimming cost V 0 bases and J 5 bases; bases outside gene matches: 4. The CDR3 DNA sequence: TGTGCCAGCAGCTTGGCCCAGGGGGTATATGGCTACACCTTC. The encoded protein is CASSLAQGVYGYTF.

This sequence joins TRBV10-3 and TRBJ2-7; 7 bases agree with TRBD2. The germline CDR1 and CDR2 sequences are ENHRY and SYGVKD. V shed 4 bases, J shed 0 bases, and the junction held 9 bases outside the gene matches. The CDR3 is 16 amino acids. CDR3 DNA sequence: TGTGCCATCAGTGGGGCGGGAGAACTCAGCTCCTACGAGCAGTACTTC. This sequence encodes CAISGAGELSSYEQYF.

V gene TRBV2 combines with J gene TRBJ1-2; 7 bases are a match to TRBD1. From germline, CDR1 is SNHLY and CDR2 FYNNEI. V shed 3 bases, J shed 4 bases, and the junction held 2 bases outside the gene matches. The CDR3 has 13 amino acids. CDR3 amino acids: CASSDGTVYGYTF. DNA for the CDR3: TGTGCCAGCAGTGATGGGACAGTCTATGGCTACACCTTC.

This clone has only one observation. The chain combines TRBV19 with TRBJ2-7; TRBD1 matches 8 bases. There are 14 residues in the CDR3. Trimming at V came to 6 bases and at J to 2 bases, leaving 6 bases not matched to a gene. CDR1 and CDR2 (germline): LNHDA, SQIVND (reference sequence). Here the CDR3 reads CASSRDRIPYEQYF. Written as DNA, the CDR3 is TGTGCCAGTAGCCGGGACAGGATACCCTACGAGCAGTACTTC.